This entry is about one TCR beta chain. The sample originates from a study of blood T cell repertoires in COVID-19. Study-wide background: Spain, Italy and the United States supplied samples that represented acute and convalescent COVID-19. The analysed material was cDNA or gDNA that came from T cells, B-cell-depleted T cells, or PBMCs.

Trimming removed 6 bases at V and 6 bases at J, with 14 bases between. This CDR3 is 12 amino acids long. From germline, CDR1 is SQVTM and CDR2 ANQGSEA. In the authors' methods: Estimation of nucleated cell counts relied on the amplification of reference gene primers. Sequencing used immunoSEQ multiplex PCR; TCRdb keeps in-frame clones, though not all of them. The DNA gave D and trimming, while V, J and clone size come from that table. The sample includes approximately 80,000 clones, 81% of them seen just once. The specimen was peripheral blood. The rearrangement links TRBV29-1 to TRBJ1-1; a weak D match, TRBD1 (5 bases). The sequence was obtained from an elderly man with acute or convalescent COVID-19. The CDR3 DNA reads TGCAGCGTAGTGTGGGGCCCAGCTGAAGCTTTCTTT. The encoded protein is CSVVWGPAEAFF.